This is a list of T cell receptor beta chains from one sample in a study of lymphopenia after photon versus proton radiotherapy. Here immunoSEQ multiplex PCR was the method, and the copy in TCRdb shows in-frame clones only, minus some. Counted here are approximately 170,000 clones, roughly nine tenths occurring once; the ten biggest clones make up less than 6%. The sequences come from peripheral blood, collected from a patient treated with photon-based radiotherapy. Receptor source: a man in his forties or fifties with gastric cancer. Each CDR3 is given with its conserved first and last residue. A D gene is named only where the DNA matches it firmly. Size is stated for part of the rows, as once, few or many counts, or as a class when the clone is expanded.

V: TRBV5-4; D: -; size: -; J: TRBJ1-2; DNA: TGTGCCAGCAGCTTGTTATCGGAGTATGGCTACACCTTC; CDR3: CASSLLSEYGYTF
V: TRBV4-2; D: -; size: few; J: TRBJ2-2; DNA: TGTGCCAGCAGCCAAGATCTTCCGGGGCTCAACACCGGGGAGCTGTTTTTT; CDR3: CASSQDLPGLNTGELFF
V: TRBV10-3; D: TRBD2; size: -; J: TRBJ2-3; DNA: TGTGCCATCAGTGAGACTAGCGGGATTTGGACAGATACGCAGTATTTT; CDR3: CAISETSGIWTDTQYF
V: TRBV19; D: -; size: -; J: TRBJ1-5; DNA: TGTGCCAGTAGTATTAGCAATCAGCCCCAGCATTTT; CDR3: CASSISNQPQHF
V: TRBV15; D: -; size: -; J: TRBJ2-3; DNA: TGTGCCACCAGCAGAGATGTGAGGGGGGCAGATACGCAGTATTTT; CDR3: CATSRDVRGADTQYF
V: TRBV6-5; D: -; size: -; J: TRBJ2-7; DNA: TGTGCCAGCACCCGCGGCGGGACCTACGAGCAGTACTTC; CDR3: CASTRGGTYEQYF
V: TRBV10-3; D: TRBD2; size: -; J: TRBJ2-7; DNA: TGTGCCATCAGTGAGAAGCTAGCGGGAGTGGTCGAGCAGTACTTC; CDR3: CAISEKLAGVVEQYF
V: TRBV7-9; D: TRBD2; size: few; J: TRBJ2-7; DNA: TGTGCCAGCAGCCCGAGACTAGCGAGGACCTACGAGCAGTACTTC; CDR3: CASSPRLARTYEQYF
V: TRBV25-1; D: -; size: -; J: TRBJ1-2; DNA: TGTGCCAGCAGTGAATATGGACGGGGGGCCGCGGGAGATGGCTACACCTTC; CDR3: CASSEYGRGAAGDGYTF
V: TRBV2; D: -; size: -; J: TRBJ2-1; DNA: TGTGCCAGCGTGGGTTGGCTTCCCAGCTCCTACAATGAGCAGTTCTTC; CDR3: CASVGWLPSSYNEQFF
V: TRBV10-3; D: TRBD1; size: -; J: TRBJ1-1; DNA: TGTGCCATCAGGAGGGACAGCTCGAACACTGAAGCTTTCTTT; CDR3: CAIRRDSSNTEAFF
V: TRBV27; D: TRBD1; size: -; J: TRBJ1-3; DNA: TGTGCCAGCAGAACCGGGACAGGGGGAAACACCATATATTTT; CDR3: CASRTGTGGNTIYF
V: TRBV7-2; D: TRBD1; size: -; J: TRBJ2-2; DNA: TGTGCCAGCAGCTCAGGACAGGCCGGGGAGCTGTTTTTT; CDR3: CASSSGQAGELFF
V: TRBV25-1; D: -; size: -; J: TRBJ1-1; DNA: TGTGCCAGCAGTGAAGAGGGCCAGCCGAACACTGAAGCTTTCTTT; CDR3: CASSEEGQPNTEAFF
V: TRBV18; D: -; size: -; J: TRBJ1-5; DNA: TGTGCCAGCTCACCAACGGCGGACCCTAGCAATCAGCCCCAGCATTTT; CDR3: CASSPTADPSNQPQHF
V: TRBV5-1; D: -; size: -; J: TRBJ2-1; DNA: TGCGCCAGCAGCCGAGTAGCGGCGAACAATGAGCAGTTCTTC; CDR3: CASSRVAANNEQFF
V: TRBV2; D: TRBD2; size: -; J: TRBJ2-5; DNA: TGTGCCAGCAGTCCTCCGGGACTAGCGGCCCAAGAGACCCAGTACTTC; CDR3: CASSPPGLAAQETQYF
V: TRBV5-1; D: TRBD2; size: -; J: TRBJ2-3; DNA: TGCGCCAGCAGCTTACCCATAGCGGGGGGAGATACGCAGTATTTT; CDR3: CASSLPIAGGDTQYF
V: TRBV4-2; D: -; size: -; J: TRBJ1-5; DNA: TGTGCCAGCAGCCCGAAATTATCCTCGACAGGATGGGGTCAGCCCCAGCATTTT; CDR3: CASSPKLSSTGWGQPQHF
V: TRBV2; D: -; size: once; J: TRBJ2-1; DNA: TGTGCCAGCACGGCCAGCCTTGACAATGAGCAGTTCTTC; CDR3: CASTASLDNEQFF
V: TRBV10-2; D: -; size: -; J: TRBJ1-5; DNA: TGCGCCAGCAGTACCCGAGACCAGCCCCAGCATTTT; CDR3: CASSTRDQPQHF
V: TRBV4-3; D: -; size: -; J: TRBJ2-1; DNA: TGCGCCAGCAGCCAAGATTGGGCTAGCGACTACAATGAGCAGTTCTTC; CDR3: CASSQDWASDYNEQFF
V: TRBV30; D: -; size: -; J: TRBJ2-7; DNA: TGTGCCTGGAGTGTTGTCGGGCTCGAGCAGTACTTC; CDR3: CAWSVVGLEQYF
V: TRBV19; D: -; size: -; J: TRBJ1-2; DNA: TGTGCCAGTGGTTGGCATTCCGGGGGCTACACCTTC; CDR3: CASGWHSGGYTF